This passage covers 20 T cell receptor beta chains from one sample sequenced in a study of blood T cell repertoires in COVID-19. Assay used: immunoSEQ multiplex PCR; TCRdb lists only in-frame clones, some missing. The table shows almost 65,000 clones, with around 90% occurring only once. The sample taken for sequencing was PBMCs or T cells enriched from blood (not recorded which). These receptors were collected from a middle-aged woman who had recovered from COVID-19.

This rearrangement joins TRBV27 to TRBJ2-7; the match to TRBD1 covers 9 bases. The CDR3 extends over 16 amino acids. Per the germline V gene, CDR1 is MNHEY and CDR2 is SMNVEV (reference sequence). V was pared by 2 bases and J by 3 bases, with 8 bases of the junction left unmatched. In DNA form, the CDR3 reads TGTGCCAGCAGTTTAGCTTGGCCGGGACAGGGCTACGAGCAGTACTTC. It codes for CASSLAWPGQGYEQYF.

The CDR3 sequence is CASSYSIEWRATNEKLFF. The CDR3, as DNA: TGTGCCAGCAGTTACTCGATAGAATGGCGGGCAACTAATGAAAAACTGTTTTTT. This chain joins TRBV6-2 or TRBV6-3 and TRBJ1-4; no firm D call. V lost 0 bases, J lost 0 bases, and 14 bases lay in between. The CDR3 consists of 18 residues. The germline CDR1 and CDR2 sequences are MNHEY and SVGEGT.

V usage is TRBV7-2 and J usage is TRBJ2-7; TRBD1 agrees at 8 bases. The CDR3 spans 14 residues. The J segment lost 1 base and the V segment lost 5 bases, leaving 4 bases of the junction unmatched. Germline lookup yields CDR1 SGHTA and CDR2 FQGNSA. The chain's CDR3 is CASSLQGVSYEQYF. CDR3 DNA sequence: TGTGCCAGCAGCCTACAGGGGGTTTCCTACGAGCAGTACTTC.

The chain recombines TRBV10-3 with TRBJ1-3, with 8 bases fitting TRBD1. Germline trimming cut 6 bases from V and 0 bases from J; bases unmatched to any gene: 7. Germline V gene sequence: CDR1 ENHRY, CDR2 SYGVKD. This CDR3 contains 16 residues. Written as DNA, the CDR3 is TGTGCCATCAGGGCACTGACAGGGGACTCTGGAAACACCATATATTTT. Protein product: CAIRALTGDSGNTIYF.

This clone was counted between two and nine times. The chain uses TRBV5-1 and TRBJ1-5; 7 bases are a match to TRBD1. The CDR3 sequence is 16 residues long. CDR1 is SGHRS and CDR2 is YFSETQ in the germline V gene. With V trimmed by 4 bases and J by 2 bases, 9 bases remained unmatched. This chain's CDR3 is CASSPEGATGNQPQHF. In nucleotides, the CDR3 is TGCGCCAGCAGCCCCGAGGGGGCGACTGGCAATCAGCCCCAGCATTTT.

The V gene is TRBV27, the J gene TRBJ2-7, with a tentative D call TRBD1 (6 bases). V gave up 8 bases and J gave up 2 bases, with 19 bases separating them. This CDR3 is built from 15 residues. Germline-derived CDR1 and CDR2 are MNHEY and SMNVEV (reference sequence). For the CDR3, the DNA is TGTGCCAGCGGCCTAAGACAGGCACGAGCCTACGAGCAGTACTTC. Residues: CASGLRQARAYEQYF.

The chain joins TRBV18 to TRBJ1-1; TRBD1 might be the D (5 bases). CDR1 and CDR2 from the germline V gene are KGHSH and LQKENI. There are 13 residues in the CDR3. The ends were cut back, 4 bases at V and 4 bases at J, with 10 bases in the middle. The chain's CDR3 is CASSQSGGTEAFF. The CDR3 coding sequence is TGTGCCAGCTCACAGAGCGGGGGCACTGAAGCTTTCTTT.

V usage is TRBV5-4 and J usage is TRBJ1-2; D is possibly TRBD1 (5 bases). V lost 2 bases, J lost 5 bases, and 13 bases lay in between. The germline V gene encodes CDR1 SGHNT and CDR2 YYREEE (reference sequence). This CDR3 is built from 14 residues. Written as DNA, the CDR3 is TGTGCCAGCAGCTTCCGGGGGTCGGCTTATGGCTACACCTTC. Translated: CASSFRGSAYGYTF.

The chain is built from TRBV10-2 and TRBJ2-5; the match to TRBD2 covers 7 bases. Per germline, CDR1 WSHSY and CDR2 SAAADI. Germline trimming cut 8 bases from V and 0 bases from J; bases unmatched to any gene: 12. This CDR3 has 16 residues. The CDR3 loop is CASVLLGGSYQETQYF. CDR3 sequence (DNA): TGCGCCAGCGTCCTCCTGGGGGGGAGCTACCAAGAGACCCAGTACTTC.

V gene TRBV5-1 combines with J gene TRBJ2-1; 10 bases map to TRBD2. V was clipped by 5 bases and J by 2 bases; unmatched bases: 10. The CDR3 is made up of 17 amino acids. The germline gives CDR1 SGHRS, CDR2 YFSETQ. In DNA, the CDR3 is TGCGCCAGCAGGCTTAGCGGGGGGCTAAGTCCCTACAATGAGCAGTTCTTC. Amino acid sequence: CASRLSGGLSPYNEQFF.

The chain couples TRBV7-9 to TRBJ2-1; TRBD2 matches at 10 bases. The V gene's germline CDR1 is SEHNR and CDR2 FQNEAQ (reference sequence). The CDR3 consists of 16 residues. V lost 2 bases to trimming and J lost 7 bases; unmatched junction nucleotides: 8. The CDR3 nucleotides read TGTGCCAGCAGCTTACCCAGCGGGGGGGCCATGAATGAGCAGTTCTTC. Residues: CASSLPSGGAMNEQFF.

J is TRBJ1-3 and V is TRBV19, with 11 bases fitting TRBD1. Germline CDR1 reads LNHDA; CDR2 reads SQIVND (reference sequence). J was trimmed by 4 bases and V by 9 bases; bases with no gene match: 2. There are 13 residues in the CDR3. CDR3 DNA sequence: TGTGCCAGCGGGACAGGGGGAGGAAACACCATATATTTT. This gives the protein CASGTGGGNTIYF.

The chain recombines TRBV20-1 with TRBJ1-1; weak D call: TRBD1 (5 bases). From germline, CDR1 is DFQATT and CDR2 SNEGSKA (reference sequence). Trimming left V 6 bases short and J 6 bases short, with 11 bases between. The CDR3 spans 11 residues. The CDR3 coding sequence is TGCAGTGCATCCAGGGTTTCTGAAGCTTTCTTT. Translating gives CSASRVSEAFF.

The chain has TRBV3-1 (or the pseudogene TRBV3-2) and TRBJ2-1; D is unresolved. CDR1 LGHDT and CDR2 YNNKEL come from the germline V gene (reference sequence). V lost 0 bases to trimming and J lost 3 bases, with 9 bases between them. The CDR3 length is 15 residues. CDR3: CASSQESDFYNEQFF. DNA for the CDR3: TGTGCCAGCAGCCAAGAAAGCGACTTCTACAATGAGCAGTTCTTC.

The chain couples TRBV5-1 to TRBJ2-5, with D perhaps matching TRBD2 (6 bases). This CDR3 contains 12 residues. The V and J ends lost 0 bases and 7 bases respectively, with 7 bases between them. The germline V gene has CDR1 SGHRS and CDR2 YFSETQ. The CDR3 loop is CASSLEAGTQYF. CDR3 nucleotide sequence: TGCGCCAGCAGCTTGGAAGCGGGGACCCAGTACTTC.

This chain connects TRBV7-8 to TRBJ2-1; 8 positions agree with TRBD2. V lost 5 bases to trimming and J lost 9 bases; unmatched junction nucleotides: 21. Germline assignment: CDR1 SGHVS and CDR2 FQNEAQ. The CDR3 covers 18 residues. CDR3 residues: CASSQTGLARSVATEQFF. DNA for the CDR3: TGTGCCAGCAGCCAAACCGGACTAGCCCGAAGTGTTGCAACTGAGCAGTTCTTC. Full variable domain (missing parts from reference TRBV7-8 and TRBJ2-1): GAGVSQSPRYKVAKRGQDVALRCDPISGHVSLFWYQQALGQGPEFLTYFQNEAQLDKSGLPSDRFFAERPEGSVSTLKIQRTQQEDSAVYLCASSQTGLARSVATEQFFGPGTRLTVL.

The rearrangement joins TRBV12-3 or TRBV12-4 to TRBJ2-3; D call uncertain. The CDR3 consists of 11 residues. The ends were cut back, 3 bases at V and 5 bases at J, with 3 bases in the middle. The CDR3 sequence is CASSFKDTQYF. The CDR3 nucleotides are TGTGCCAGCAGTTTCAAAGATACGCAGTATTTT.

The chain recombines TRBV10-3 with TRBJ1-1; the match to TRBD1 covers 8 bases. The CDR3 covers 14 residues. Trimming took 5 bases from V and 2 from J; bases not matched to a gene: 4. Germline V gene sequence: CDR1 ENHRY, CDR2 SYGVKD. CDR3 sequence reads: CAISSDRGNTEAFF. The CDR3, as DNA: TGTGCCATCAGTTCCGACAGGGGCAACACTGAAGCTTTCTTT.

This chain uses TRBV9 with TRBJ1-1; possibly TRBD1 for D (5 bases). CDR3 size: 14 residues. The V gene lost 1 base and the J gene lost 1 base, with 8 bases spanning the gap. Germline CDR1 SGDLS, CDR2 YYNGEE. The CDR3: CASSVQGSNTEAFF. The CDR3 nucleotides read TGTGCCAGCAGCGTACAGGGATCGAACACTGAAGCTTTCTTT.

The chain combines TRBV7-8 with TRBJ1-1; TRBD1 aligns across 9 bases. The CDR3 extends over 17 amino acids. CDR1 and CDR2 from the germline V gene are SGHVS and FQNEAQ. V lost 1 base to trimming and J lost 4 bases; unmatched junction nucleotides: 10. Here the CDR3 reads CASSLVGFGTGFTEAFF. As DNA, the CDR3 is TGTGCCAGCAGCTTAGTGGGATTCGGGACAGGGTTCACTGAAGCTTTCTTT.